This TCR beta chain originates from a study of beta chain features in type 1 diabetes. General study findings and limits: A pattern of fewer insertions and more deletions at VDJ junctions was seen in type 1 diabetes patients. People with Type 1 diabetes carried modestly yet significantly shorter TCRB CDR3s in all four CD4+ subsets.

Notes on this clone: Its target is not known.

Since all of the isolated RNA was reverse transcribed, expressed TCRB transcripts were what got sequenced. The data were produced by immunoSEQ multiplex PCR, yet TCRdb's version contains in-frame clones alone and is incomplete. The top ten clones hold 0.54% of a sample with about 160,000 clones, around 8% of them seen once. Per donor, one heparinised blood draw averaged roughly 110 mL. Purities in excess of 95% were seen in all sorted populations. The CDR3 runs to 13 residues. V gave up 3 bases and J gave up 6 bases; unmatched junction bases: 4. CDR1 and CDR2 (germline): SGHAT, FQDESV (reference sequence).

The V and J genes are TRBV11-1 and TRBJ2-7; 8 bases match TRBD2. This clonotype was sampled from a woman between 18 and 30 years old with type 1 diabetes. The sample taken for sequencing was central memory CD4+ T cells from blood. The DNA of the CDR3 is TGTGCCAGCAGCTTTAGCGGGACGGGCGAGCAGTACTTC. It yields the protein CASSFSGTGEQYF.